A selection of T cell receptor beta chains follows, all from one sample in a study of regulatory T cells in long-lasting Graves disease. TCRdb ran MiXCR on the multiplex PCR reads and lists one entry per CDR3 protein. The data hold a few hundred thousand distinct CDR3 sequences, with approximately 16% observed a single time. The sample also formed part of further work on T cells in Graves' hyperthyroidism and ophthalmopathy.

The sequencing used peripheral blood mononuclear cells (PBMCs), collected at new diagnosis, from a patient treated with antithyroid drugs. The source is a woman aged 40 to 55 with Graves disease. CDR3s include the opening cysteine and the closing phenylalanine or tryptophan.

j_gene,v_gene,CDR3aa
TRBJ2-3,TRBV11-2,CASSFPGTSTDTQYF
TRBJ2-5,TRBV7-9,CASSSPGVAETQYF
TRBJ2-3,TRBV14,CASSQDLGANTDTQYF
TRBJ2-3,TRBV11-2,CASSLASDTQYF
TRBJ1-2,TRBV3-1,CASSQGRGPYGYTF
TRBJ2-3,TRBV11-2,CASSPLGLAGTDTQYF
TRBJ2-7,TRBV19,CARPPPGLAGGKSCEQYF
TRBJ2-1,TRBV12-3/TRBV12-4,CASSTSGLTYNEQFF
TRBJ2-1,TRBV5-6,CASSWRGGYNEQFF
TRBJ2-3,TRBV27,CASTYSGRGDTQYF
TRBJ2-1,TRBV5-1,CASTGAPYNDQFF
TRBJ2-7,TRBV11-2,CAPGSGYEQYF
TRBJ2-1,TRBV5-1,CASSLAVTSGRERTF
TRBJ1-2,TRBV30,CAWSPPGQPNYGYTF
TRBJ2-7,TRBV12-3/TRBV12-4,CASSPSHTGTRRYEQYF
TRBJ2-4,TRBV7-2,CASSQTTLAKNIQYF
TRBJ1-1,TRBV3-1,CASSQTRPLRGVYTEAFF
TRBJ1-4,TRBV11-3,CASSSREDGGEKLFF
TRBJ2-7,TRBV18,CASSPPGQGRYEQYF
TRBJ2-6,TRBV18,CASSPNPGTGSSGANVLTF
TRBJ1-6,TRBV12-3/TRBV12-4,CASRLTGQNSPLHF
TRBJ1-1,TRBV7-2,CASSLIFWNTEAFF
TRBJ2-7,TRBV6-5,CASSYSPDRAYEQYF
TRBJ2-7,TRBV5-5,CASSLGQLTYEQYF
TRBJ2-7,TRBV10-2,CATETGDEQYF
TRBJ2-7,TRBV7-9,CASTTGWTVYEQYF
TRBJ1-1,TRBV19,CASSPQEVRTEAFF
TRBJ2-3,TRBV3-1,CASSPSSGRGVGTDTQYF
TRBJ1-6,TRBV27,CASSPRRIGNSPLHF
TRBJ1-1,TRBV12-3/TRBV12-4,CASSRTHRNTEAFF
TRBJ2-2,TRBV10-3,CAISEAAGTRFDSGTGELFF